In its sample, the clone carrying this T cell receptor beta chain was seen a few times. Antigen: not known. V shed 8 bases and J shed 0 bases, with 8 bases lying between them. Germline CDR1 is MNHNY and CDR2 is SVGAGI (reference sequence). The CDR3 consists of 13 residues. Constant-region reverse primers amplified full-length variable regions, followed by semi-nested Nested Universal Primer A PCR. TCRdb redid the calling of the 5' RACE reads with MiXCR, one entry per CDR3 protein. The sample shows about 43,000 distinct CDR3 sequences, 22% of them seen only once. Treg sorting used a CD4+CD25+CD127-/low gate. Overall study results and limits: Greatest tumor Treg TCR overlap was with tumor naive CD4+ cells. The larger cohort examined one V-J beta rearrangement, not whole repertoires. The TCR gene usage of tumor memory CD4+ T cells clustered together with blood and lymph node memory CD4+ cells and with lymph node naive CD4+ cells.

The TCR originated in a female donor with breast cancer. This chain connects TRBV6-6 to TRBJ1-5, with D hard to call. What was sequenced was Tregs sorted from a lymph node. CDR3 sequence: CASGDLSNQPQHF. The CDR3 region has the DNA TGTGCCAGCGGTGACCTTAGCAATCAGCCCCAGCATTTT.